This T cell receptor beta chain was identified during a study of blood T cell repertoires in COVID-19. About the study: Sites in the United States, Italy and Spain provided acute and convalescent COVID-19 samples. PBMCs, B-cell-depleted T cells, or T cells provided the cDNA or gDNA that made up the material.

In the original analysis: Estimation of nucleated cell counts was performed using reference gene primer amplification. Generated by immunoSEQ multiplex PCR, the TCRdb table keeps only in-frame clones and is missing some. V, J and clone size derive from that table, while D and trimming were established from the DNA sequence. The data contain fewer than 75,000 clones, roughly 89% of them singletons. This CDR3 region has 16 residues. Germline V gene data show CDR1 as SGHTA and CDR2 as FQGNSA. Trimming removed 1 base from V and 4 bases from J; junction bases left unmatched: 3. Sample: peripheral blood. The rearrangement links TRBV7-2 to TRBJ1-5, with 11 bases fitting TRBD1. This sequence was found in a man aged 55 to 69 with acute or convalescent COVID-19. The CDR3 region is CASSLVGTGGNQPQHF. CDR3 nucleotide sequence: TGTGCCAGCAGCTTAGTAGGGACAGGGGGGAATCAGCCCCAGCATTTT. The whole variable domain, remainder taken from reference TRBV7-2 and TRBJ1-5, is GAGVSQSPSNKVTEKGKDVELRCDPISGHTALYWYRQSLGQGLEFLIYFQGNSAPDKSGLPSDRFSAERTGGSVSTLTIQRTQQEDSAVYLCASSLVGTGGNQPQHFGDGTRLSIL.